This TCR beta chain was recorded in a study of immune evolution from preneoplasia to lung adenocarcinoma. Study results and limitations: Later-stage lesions appeared to have more T cells, more diversity, less clonality. Highest clonality occurred in KRAS-mutant, not EGFR-mutant or double wild-type, nodules.

Only in-frame clones appear in the TCRdb table, and some are missing; sequencing was by immunoSEQ multiplex PCR. The sample consists of around 7,000 clones, roughly three quarters of them appearing once. Worth noting for this clone: What it recognizes is unknown.

The CDR3 runs to 15 residues. The sample taken for sequencing was FFPE minimally invasive lung adenocarcinoma tissue. The chain links TRBV21-1 to TRBJ2-6. TRBV21-1 is labeled a pseudogene. This receptor was taken from a person aged 65-85 years with lung adenocarcinoma. CDR3 nucleotide sequence: TGTGCCAGCAGCAAAGGGGGGATAGGGGCCAACGTCCTGACTTTC. This codes for CASSKGGIGANVLTF.